This passage covers 28 T cell receptor beta chains from one sample sequenced in a study of cytomegalovirus exposure and HLA in healthy donors. In the PCR, 60 Vbeta and 13 Jbeta primers were used. The table came from immunoSEQ multiplex PCR; TCRdb's copy has only in-frame clones and leaves some out. The sample carries 110,000 to 150,000 clones, roughly 68% recorded once. Sequenced material: PBMCs. These receptor sequences come from a man aged 55 to 70 in good health and CMV-seronegative.

The V gene is TRBV5-5, the J gene TRBJ1-5; TRBD1 aligns across 9 bases. The V and J ends lost 4 bases and 0 bases, in that order; junction bases with no gene match: 5. CDR3 size: 16 residues. Looked up from germline, CDR1 is SGHKS and CDR2 is YYEKEE (reference sequence). CDR3 residues: CASSGGQGISNQPQHF. Here the CDR3 DNA reads TGTGCCAGCAGCGGAGGACAGGGGATTAGCAATCAGCCCCAGCATTTT.

The chain employs TRBV27 and TRBJ2-7, with 7 bases identical to TRBD2. This CDR3 is built from 15 residues. Germline V gives CDR1 MNHEY, CDR2 SMNVEV (reference sequence). The trim removed 2 bases at V and 2 bases at J, leaving 6 bases unmatched. As DNA, the CDR3 is TGTGCCAGCAGTTTAGCGGGAGTGGTCCCCTACGAGCAGTACTTC. As protein: CASSLAGVVPYEQYF.

This clone was seen only once. This chain joins TRBV6-1 and TRBJ2-1; 8 bases map to TRBD2. CDR3 length equals 15 residues. The germline V gene has CDR1 MNHNS and CDR2 SASEGT. With V trimmed by 1 base and J by 9 bases, 8 bases remained unmatched. CDR3 in amino acids: CASSEVAGGSGEQFF. The CDR3 DNA reads TGTGCCAGCAGTGAAGTTGCGGGAGGATCCGGTGAGCAGTTCTTC.

V gene TRBV29-1 combines with J gene TRBJ1-1; 7 nucleotides match TRBD1. Trimming cost V 5 bases and J 1 base; bases outside gene matches: 7. CDR3 size: 14 residues. Germline CDR1 is SQVTM and CDR2 is ANQGSEA. The CDR3 region is CSVRYGTANTEAFF. DNA of the CDR3: TGCAGCGTTAGATACGGGACAGCGAACACTGAAGCTTTCTTT.

CDR3 loop: CASGPESNQPQHF. CDR3 DNA sequence: TGTGCCAGCGGGCCAGAGAGCAATCAGCCCCAGCATTTT. This chain uses TRBV30 with TRBJ1-5; D remains ambiguous. Trimming left V 8 bases short and J 1 base short, with 12 bases between. Germline-derived CDR1 and CDR2 are GTSNPN and SVGIG (reference sequence). There are 13 residues in the CDR3.

This chain uses TRBV5-4 with TRBJ1-1; no clear D. CDR3 size: 14 residues. The germline V gene has CDR1 SGHNT and CDR2 YYREEE (reference sequence). Trimming took 0 bases from V and 1 from J, leaving 7 bases between them. The DNA for the CDR3 is TGTGCCAGCAGCTTGGATTTACAGAACACTGAAGCTTTCTTT. It specifies CASSLDLQNTEAFF.

The CDR3 here is CASSALAPAGEQYF. For the CDR3, the DNA is TGTGCCAGCAGCGCACTAGCACCAGCGGGGGAGCAGTACTTC. The V and J genes are TRBV7-3 and TRBJ2-7; 7 positions match TRBD2. The CDR3 is 14 residues long. J lost 7 bases, V lost 5 bases, and 11 bases had no gene match. Germline V CDR1 and CDR2: SGHTA, FQGTGA. The whole variable domain, filled in from reference TRBV7-3 and TRBJ2-7, reads GAGVSQTPSNKVTEKGKYVELRCDPISGHTALYWYRQSLGQGPEFLIYFQGTGAADDSGLPNDRFFAVRPEGSVSTLKIQRTERGDSAVYLCASSALAPAGEQYFGPGTRLTVT.

J is TRBJ1-5 and V is TRBV6-5; 8 bases agree with TRBD1. Looked up from germline, CDR1 is MNHEY and CDR2 is SVGAGI. V was clipped by 5 bases and J by 5 bases; unmatched bases: 5. The CDR3 sequence is 14 residues long. CDR3 bases: TGTGCCAGCAGTAAGACAGGGGAGGATCAGCCCCAGCATTTT. This encodes CASSKTGEDQPQHF.

The rearrangement uses TRBV18 and TRBJ1-1, with D maybe TRBD1 (5 bases). The V gene lost 2 bases and the J gene lost 6 bases, with 13 bases spanning the gap. Germline V gene sequence: CDR1 KGHSH, CDR2 LQKENI. The CDR3 has 14 residues. The chain's CDR3 is CASSPESGFPEAFF. CDR3 DNA sequence: TGTGCCAGCTCACCAGAATCAGGGTTTCCTGAAGCTTTCTTT.

The gene calls are TRBV14 and TRBJ2-5, with 8 bases matching TRBD2. Germline-derived CDR1 and CDR2 are SGHDN and FVKESK. The V gene end was trimmed by 1 base and the J gene end by 5 bases; junction bases not matched to a gene: 9. This CDR3 region has 16 residues. As DNA, the CDR3 is TGTGCCAGCAGCCAAGGGGTGACTAGCGTCGGGGAGACCCAGTACTTC. Protein product: CASSQGVTSVGETQYF.

The chain joins TRBV18 to TRBJ2-3, with D possibly TRBD2 on 6 matching bases. This CDR3 region has 16 residues. Trimming removed 1 base at V and 4 bases at J, with 15 bases between. Germline CDR1 and CDR2: KGHSH and LQKENI. The CDR3 DNA sequence: TGTGCCAGCTCACCACTAACTAGCCCTGAGTCAGATACGCAGTATTTT. Encoded protein: CASSPLTSPESDTQYF.

The chain has TRBV9 and TRBJ2-2; 10 bases line up with TRBD2. CDR3 length: 17 residues. V was clipped by 6 bases and J by 0 bases; unmatched bases: 8. The germline V gene has CDR1 SGDLS and CDR2 YYNGEE. Written as DNA, the CDR3 is TGTGCCAGCACTTCTAGCGGGAGACGCGCGAACACCGGGGAGCTGTTTTTT. This gives the protein CASTSSGRRANTGELFF.

This clone was seen more than once but under ten times. The chain uses TRBV19 and TRBJ1-1; D gene unclear. The germline V and J ends were trimmed by 3 bases and 2 bases, with 16 bases remaining between them. This CDR3 region has 16 residues. Germline loops: CDR1 LNHDA, CDR2 SQIVND (reference sequence). For the CDR3, the DNA is TGTGCCAGTAGTATCGGTATCCGTTCTCCTAACACTGAAGCTTTCTTT. Protein: CASSIGIRSPNTEAFF.

The V and J genes are TRBV29-1 and TRBJ2-7; 8 positions agree with TRBD1. The V gene's germline CDR1 is SQVTM and CDR2 ANQGSEA. The CDR3 covers 14 residues. The trim removed 0 bases at V and 3 bases at J, leaving 4 bases unmatched. The CDR3 spells CSVEDHGQGYEQYF. Written as DNA, the CDR3 is TGCAGCGTTGAAGATCACGGACAGGGCTACGAGCAGTACTTC.

The sample holds one count of this clone. This chain links TRBV4-1 with TRBJ2-5, with 14 nucleotides matching TRBD2. This CDR3 contains 15 residues. V lost 0 bases, J lost 7 bases, and 1 base stayed unmatched. Looked up from germline, CDR1 is MGHRA and CDR2 is YSYEKL. CDR3 coding DNA: TGCGCCAGCAGCCAAGAAGGACTAGCGGGGGGGACCCAGTACTTC. This codes for CASSQEGLAGGTQYF.

The chain recombines TRBV5-6 with TRBJ2-3, with 8 nucleotides matching TRBD1. The CDR3 runs 17 residues. Germline V gene data show CDR1 as SGHDT and CDR2 as YYEEEE. J gave up 0 bases and V 2 bases, and 8 bases lay outside the gene matches. CDR3 nucleotides: TGTGCCAGCAGCTTTGACAGGGGACCCCTTAGCACAGATACGCAGTATTTT. This sequence encodes CASSFDRGPLSTDTQYF.

This clone was seen a few times. The V gene is TRBV30, the J gene TRBJ2-3; 11 bases map to TRBD2. CDR3 length equals 18 residues. Germline V gene lookup returns CDR1 GTSNPN and CDR2 SVGIG (reference sequence). V shed 0 bases, J shed 1 base, and the junction held 9 bases outside the gene matches. The CDR3 region is CAWSVGLAGGPRTDTQYF. CDR3 in DNA: TGTGCCTGGAGTGTAGGGCTAGCGGGAGGACCTCGCACAGATACGCAGTATTTT.

The chain recombines TRBV9 with TRBJ2-7, with 12 bases lining up with TRBD1. The germline gives CDR1 SGDLS, CDR2 YYNGEE. The CDR3 loop spans 14 amino acids. The V and J ends lost 3 bases and 6 bases, in that order; junction bases with no gene match: 4. In DNA, the CDR3 is TGTGCCAGCAGCGCGCCGGGACAGGGGGCCGAGCAGTACTTC. Encoded protein: CASSAPGQGAEQYF.

Turning to this clone: Other DNA sequences in this specimen translate into the identical CDR3. The rearrangement joins TRBV5-1 to TRBJ2-5; D possibly corresponds to TRBD2 (6 bases). Germline loops: CDR1 SGHRS, CDR2 YFSETQ. V was shortened by 0 bases and J by 2 bases, with 8 bases between the two germline ends. The CDR3 extends over 14 amino acids. The CDR3 nucleotides read TGCGCCAGCAGCTTGGGTAGCGGACAAGAGACCCAGTACTTC. Its protein product is CASSLGSGQETQYF.

This clone was detected only a few times. V is TRBV2 and J is TRBJ2-5; D is unresolved. Germline loops: CDR1 SNHLY, CDR2 FYNNEI. V dropped 2 bases and J dropped 3 bases, with 13 bases sitting between them. The CDR3 loop spans 15 amino acids. The CDR3 sequence: CASSEMWSKKETQYF. DNA of the CDR3: TGTGCCAGCAGTGAAATGTGGTCTAAAAAAGAGACCCAGTACTTC.

This clone was observed once. In the same sample, other DNA sequences code for this CDR3. The genes are TRBV6-5 and TRBJ1-4; D is perhaps TRBD1 (5 bases). The CDR3 sequence is 13 residues long. From germline, CDR1 is MNHEY and CDR2 SVGAGI. Trimming left V 2 bases short and J 7 bases short, with 8 bases between. The CDR3 bases are TGTGCCAGCAGTTACAGGGGTGGTGAAAAACTGTTTTTT. The encoded protein is CASSYRGGEKLFF.

The gene calls are TRBV27 and TRBJ1-3; a weak D match, TRBD1 (5 bases). Germline CDR1 and CDR2: MNHEY and SMNVEV (reference sequence). The CDR3 has 13 amino acids. With 4 bases removed from V and 3 bases from J, the gap between germline ends came to 7 bases. CDR3 nucleotides: TGTGCCAGCAGTTCAGGGTTTGGAAACACCATATATTTT. Translating it yields CASSSGFGNTIYF.

V gene TRBV5-4 combines with J gene TRBJ1-1, with TRBD1 identical over 8 bases. J was trimmed by 8 bases and V by 2 bases; bases with no gene match: 5. The CDR3 covers 13 residues. Looked up from germline, CDR1 is SGHNT and CDR2 is YYREEE (reference sequence). CDR3 in amino acids: CASSLQGVREAFF. CDR3 coding DNA: TGTGCCAGCAGCTTACAGGGGGTGAGGGAAGCTTTCTTT. Supplemented by reference TRBV5-4 and TRBJ1-1, the full variable domain reads ETGVTQSPTHLIKTRGQQVTLRCSSQSGHNTVSWYQQALGQGPQFIFQYYREEENGRGNFPPRFSGLQFPNYSSELNVNALELDDSALYLCASSLQGVREAFFGQGTRLTVV.

This chain joins TRBV5-1 and TRBJ1-1; the D gene is possibly TRBD1 (5 bases). This CDR3 contains 15 residues. Germline lookup yields CDR1 SGHRS and CDR2 YFSETQ. V was pared by 2 bases and J by 0 bases, with 11 bases between. The CDR3 DNA sequence: TGCGCCAGCAGCTTCCAGGGTACCATGAACACTGAAGCTTTCTTT. Its translation: CASSFQGTMNTEAFF.

This clone was counted once. The gene calls are TRBV28 and TRBJ1-3, with 11 bases matching TRBD1. This CDR3 has 16 residues. Trimming at V came to 7 bases and at J to 0 bases, leaving 5 bases not matched to a gene. Germline CDR1 reads MDHEN; CDR2 reads SYDVKM. CDR3 nucleotide sequence: TGTGCCAGCACAGAGGGACAGGGGGACTCTGGAAACACCATATATTTT. As protein: CASTEGQGDSGNTIYF.

The J gene is TRBJ1-5, the V gene TRBV5-5, with D perhaps matching TRBD1 (5 bases). The CDR3 length is 14 residues. Trimming cost V 0 bases and J 3 bases, with 7 bases left between them. Germline V CDR1 and CDR2: SGHKS, YYEKEE (reference sequence). CDR3 protein: CASSLGQNNQPQHF. CDR3 nucleotide sequence: TGTGCCAGCAGCTTGGGACAGAACAATCAGCCCCAGCATTTT.

This clone has just one count. J is TRBJ2-5 and V is TRBV7-9; 11 bases match TRBD2. CDR3 length: 16 amino acids. The junction had 2 bases not matched to a gene; V was cut back by 1 base and J by 1 base. Germline CDR1 reads SEHNR; CDR2 reads FQNEAQ (reference sequence). This CDR3 is CASSLGLAGLQETQYF. The CDR3 coding sequence is TGTGCCAGCAGCTTAGGACTAGCGGGGCTCCAAGAGACCCAGTACTTC.

The chain combines TRBV7-2 with TRBJ2-5, with 11 bases lining up with TRBD2. This CDR3 is 15 amino acids long. J gave up 1 base and V 5 bases, and 3 bases lay outside the gene matches. Germline-derived CDR1 and CDR2 are SGHTA and FQGNSA. The CDR3 DNA sequence: TGTGCCAGCAGCCAAGGGACTAGCGGCCAAGAGACCCAGTACTTC. It yields the protein CASSQGTSGQETQYF.